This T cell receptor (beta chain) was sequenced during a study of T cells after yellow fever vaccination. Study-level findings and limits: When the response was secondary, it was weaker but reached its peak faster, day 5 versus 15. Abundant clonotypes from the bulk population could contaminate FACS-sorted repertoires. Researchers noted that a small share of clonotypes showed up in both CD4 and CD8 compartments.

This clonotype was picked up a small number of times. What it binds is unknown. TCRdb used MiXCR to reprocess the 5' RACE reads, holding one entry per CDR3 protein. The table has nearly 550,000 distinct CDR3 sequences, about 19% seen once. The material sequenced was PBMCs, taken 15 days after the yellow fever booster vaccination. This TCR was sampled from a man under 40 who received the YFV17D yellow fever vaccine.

The CDR3 here is CASSPPGSGSSEQYF. In DNA form, the CDR3 reads TGTGCCAGCTCACCACCGGGAAGCGGGAGTTCGGAGCAGTACTTC. The chain couples TRBV18 to TRBJ2-7; 8 nucleotides line up with TRBD2. The CDR3 sequence is 15 residues long. The V gene end was trimmed by 0 bases and the J gene end by 7 bases; junction bases not matched to a gene: 8. CDR1 and CDR2 (germline): KGHSH, LQKENI.